This record concerns one T cell receptor beta chain sequence. The data belong to a study of blood T cell repertoires in COVID-19. The wider study: T cells, B-cell-depleted T cells, or PBMCs provided the cDNA or gDNA that served as material.

In germline, CDR1 is GTSNPN, CDR2 SVGIG (reference sequence). There are 12 residues in the CDR3. With 0 bases clipped from V and 9 bases from J, the junction kept 1 base outside the gene matches. Clones were read by immunoSEQ multiplex PCR, and TCRdb kept only the in-frame ones, dropping some. The table has under 150,000 clones, 90% seen once. Sequencing was carried out using peripheral blood. The clonotype was recovered from a human donor with active COVID-19. The donor label of this sample is uncertain. The chain is built from TRBV30 and TRBJ2-1; the match to TRBD2 covers 8 bases. In DNA, the CDR3 is TGTGCCTGGAGTGTCCGGGGGGGTGAGCAGTTCTTC. It yields the protein CAWSVRGGEQFF.